The next 14 T cell receptor beta chains were all read from a single sample in a study of molecular identifiers for immune sequencing clone quantification. Via MiXCR, TCRdb re-called the PCR reads, giving one row per CDR3 protein. Altogether 85,000 to 120,000 distinct CDR3 sequences are present, about 32% being singletons, with the ten largest covering roughly 9.3%. Sample: naive CD8+ T cells from blood, with Jurkat cell RNA spiked in. Subset meaning: FACS-sorted CD8+CD4-CCR7+CD45RA+ naive T cells. The receptors shown here come from a human donor in good health. Some libraries in this study had Jurkat cell RNA spiked in.

A note on this clonotype: This may be a read error, as it is one base from a much larger clone. The J gene is TRBJ2-6, the V gene TRBV9; D gene uncertain. V lost 4 bases to trimming and J lost 4 bases, with 9 bases between them. Germline V CDR1 and CDR2: SGDLS, YYNGEE. This CDR3 is built from 14 residues. CDR3 bases: TGTGCCAGCAGCAGCGCGAGCGGGGCCAACGTCCTGACTTTC. As protein: CASSSASGANVLTF.

Concerning this clonotype: The germline gene is not matched at one end of the junction; a read error may be the cause. The rearrangement uses TRBV7-6 and TRBJ2-3; 12 bases are shared with TRBD2. CDR1 and CDR2 (germline): SGHVS, FNYEAQ. CDR3 length: 18 amino acids. CDR3 region: CASSSPPFASGRADKQYF. CDR3 coding DNA: TGTGCCAGCAGCTCTCCGCCTTTTGCTAGCGGGAGGGCAGATAAGCAGTATTTT.

In regard to this clonotype: One junction end does not reproduce the germline sequence, and a read error may be involved. This chain joins TRBV5-6 and TRBJ1-1; no clear D gene. The germline gives CDR1 SGHDT, CDR2 YYEEEE. The CDR3 covers 11 residues. The CDR3 protein is CARSLGVEAFF. The CDR3 region has the DNA TGTGCCCGCAGCTTGGGTGTTGAGGCATTCTTT.

This clonotype was picked up a small number of times. The rearrangement links TRBV20-1 to TRBJ1-3, with a tentative D call TRBD1 (6 bases). CDR3 length: 12 amino acids. CDR1 and CDR2 from the germline V gene are DFQATT and SNEGSKA (reference sequence). The CDR3 DNA reads TGCGGGGGGCCCAACTCTGGAAACACCATATATTTT. Protein sequence: CGGPNSGNTIYF.

CDR3 loop: CASSAERGTVTGELFF. For the CDR3, the DNA is TGTGCCAGCAGTGCTGAGAGGGGGACCGTCACCGGGGAGCTGTTTTTT. This chain links TRBV28 with TRBJ2-2, with D possibly matching TRBD1 (6 bases). Germline assignment: CDR1 MDHEN and CDR2 SYDVKM. Trimming removed 5 bases from V and 4 bases from J, with 17 bases in between. This CDR3 is built from 16 residues.

This chain joins TRBV12-5 and TRBJ2-1, with 9 bases lining up with TRBD2. J was trimmed by 0 bases and V by 3 bases; bases with no gene match: 6. Germline V gene sequence: CDR1 LGHNT, CDR2 FRNRAP. This CDR3 contains 17 residues. The CDR3 region is CASGLELAGSSYNEQFF. CDR3 DNA sequence: TGTGCTAGTGGTTTAGAGCTAGCGGGGAGCTCCTACAATGAGCAGTTCTTC. The whole variable domain, filled in from reference TRBV12-5 and TRBJ2-1, reads DARVTQTPRHKVTEMGQEVTMRCQPILGHNTVFWYRQTMMQGLELLAYFRNRAPLDDSGMPKDRFSAEMPDATLATLKIQPSEPRDSAVYFCASGLELAGSSYNEQFFGPGTRLTVL.

The J gene is TRBJ2-1, the V gene TRBV29-1, with D maybe TRBD2 (5 bases). The CDR3 has 14 amino acids. Germline V gene lookup returns CDR1 SQVTM and CDR2 ANQGSEA. The germline V and J ends were trimmed by 7 bases and 8 bases, with 21 bases remaining between them. This chain's CDR3 is CSAGIGQQRDEQFF. The CDR3, as DNA: TGCAGCGCCGGGATAGGGCAACAGAGGGATGAGCAGTTCTTC.

As concerns this clonotype: A much larger clone differs by one base, so this may be a read error. V gene TRBV6-2 or TRBV6-3 combines with J gene TRBJ2-7; D may be TRBD1 or TRBD2 (6 bases each). This CDR3 is built from 11 residues. Germline assignment: CDR1 MNHEY and CDR2 SVGEGT. V gave up 7 bases and J gave up 9 bases, with 13 bases separating them. The CDR3 is CASIPGGRQYF. DNA of the CDR3: TGTGCCAGCATCCCCGGGGGCCGGCAGTACTTC.

The chain employs TRBV20-1 and TRBJ1-1, with 10 bases fitting TRBD1. Losses at the gene ends were 7 bases for V and 11 bases for J; bases not matched to a gene: 16. CDR3 size: 14 residues. Per germline, CDR1 DFQATT and CDR2 SNEGSKA (reference sequence). The DNA of the CDR3 is TGCAGTGTCCAAGGGGCCGGACAGGGGGGTGACGCTTTCTTT. It is translated as CSVQGAGQGGDAFF.

This clonotype was seen a handful of times. The chain is built from TRBV20-1 and TRBJ2-7, with D possibly matching TRBD2 (6 bases). Per germline, CDR1 DFQATT and CDR2 SNEGSKA (reference sequence). The CDR3 contains 12 residues. V dropped 0 bases and J dropped 9 bases, with 12 bases sitting between them. This chain's CDR3 is CSARDLEGGQYF. The CDR3 DNA follows: TGCAGTGCTAGAGATTTGGAGGGCGGGCAGTACTTC.

In this sample, this clonotype turned up many times. In DNA, the CDR3 is TGTGCCAGCAGTTTGCCTGAACCGGGGACAGCCTACGAGCAGTACTTC. It codes for CASSLPEPGTAYEQYF. The rearrangement links TRBV28 to TRBJ2-7, with 7 nucleotides matching TRBD1. Germline V gene lookup returns CDR1 MDHEN and CDR2 SYDVKM. CDR3 length equals 16 residues. V shed 3 bases and J 2 bases; nucleotides not matched to a gene: 10.

This clonotype was detected only a few times. The chain carries TRBV28 and TRBJ2-7, with unresolved D. Between the trimmed V and J ends, which lost 2 bases and 3 bases, there was a span of 14 bases. This CDR3 has 15 amino acids. Looked up from germline, CDR1 is MDHEN and CDR2 is SYDVKM. The CDR3, as DNA: TGTGCCAGCAGTTTAGCCCGGTTGAATGGCTACGAGCAGTACTTC. Amino acid sequence: CASSLARLNGYEQYF.

Worth noting for this clonotype: Given a much more abundant clone one base away, this may be a read error. DNA of the CDR3: TGTGCCAGCAGCCCCGTTCGGGCTGAAGCTTTCTTT. Amino acids: CASSPVRAEAFF. This rearrangement joins TRBV7-9 to TRBJ1-1, with no clear D. The CDR3 is 12 amino acids. Between the trimmed V and J ends, which lost 5 bases and 6 bases, there was a span of 10 bases. From germline, CDR1 is SEHNR and CDR2 FQNEAQ (reference sequence).

The CDR3 sequence is CASSQEMAGSSYEQYF. The CDR3 region has the DNA TGCGCCAGCAGCCAAGAGATGGCAGGGAGTTCCTACGAGCAGTACTTC. This chain joins TRBV4-1 and TRBJ2-7; D might be TRBD1 or TRBD2, each matching 5 bases. This CDR3 has 16 residues. Germline CDR1 is MGHRA and CDR2 is YSYEKL. Trimming removed 0 bases from V and 1 base from J, with 13 bases in between.